Listed below are T cell receptor beta chains from one sample, sequenced in a study of vaccination effects on CD4 cells after COVID-19. Assay used: immunoSEQ multiplex PCR; TCRdb lists only in-frame clones, some missing. This sample has about 55,000 clones, with under 70% found just once. These receptors' antigens are unknown. The sample here was CD4+ T cells from PBMCs cultured with SARS-CoV-2 spike peptides, taken before COVID-19 vaccination. These receptors were taken from a human donor who received a COVID-19 vaccine. Both conserved end residues are part of each CDR3. The order of the fields is CDR3 DNA, CDR3 protein, D gene, CDR3 length, V gene, J gene, clone size. D genes are given only for firm matches. Where a row states a size, it is once, few, many or the class of an expanded clone; other rows omit it.

TGTGCCAGCAGCATCGACTTTGTTGGTGGGGGAGGAAACTATGGCTACACCTTC	CASSIDFVGGGGNYGYTF	-	18	TRBV5-6	TRBJ1-2	-
TGTGCCAGCAGCTTCCGGGACAGGGCCCATGAGCAGTTCTTC	CASSFRDRAHEQFF	TRBD1	14	TRBV7-9	TRBJ2-1	-
TGTGCCAGCAGTCGAGGACGTGAAAAACTGTTTTTT	CASSRGREKLFF	-	12	TRBV28	TRBJ1-4	once
TGCAGTGCTAGTAGTTTGGGGACAGGGTTTGGAACTGAAGCTTTCTTT	CSASSLGTGFGTEAFF	TRBD1	16	TRBV20-1	TRBJ1-1	-
TGTGCCAGCACCTTCGATGGGTTTCGTGGCTACACCTTC	CASTFDGFRGYTF	-	13	TRBV5-4	TRBJ1-2	-
TGCGCCAGCAGCCAAGGGGCCTTGGTTGGGCCCCAGCATTTT	CASSQGALVGPQHF	-	14	TRBV4-3	TRBJ1-5	-
TGTGCCAGCAGAACTGGACTATACGAGCAGTACTTC	CASRTGLYEQYF	-	12	TRBV12-3/TRBV12-4	TRBJ2-7	-
TGTGCCAGCAGCTTGGCCGGGACAGTATACGAGCAGTACTTC	CASSLAGTVYEQYF	TRBD1	14	TRBV7-2	TRBJ2-7	-
TGCGCCAGCAGCACGGGACAGGTCACTACCTACGAGCAGTACTTC	CASSTGQVTTYEQYF	TRBD1	15	TRBV5-1	TRBJ2-7	-
TGTGCCTGGAGTGTATTTGGGACAGGGCCTTCGTCCTACGAGCAGTACTTC	CAWSVFGTGPSSYEQYF	TRBD1	17	TRBV30	TRBJ2-7	-
TGTGCCAGCAGAGGGGTTCAGGGTTTGTCCTACAATGAGCAGTTCTTC	CASRGVQGLSYNEQFF	-	16	TRBV2	TRBJ2-1	-
TGTGCCAGCAGCTTAATAGGAGGGAGAGAAGCTTTCTTT	CASSLIGGREAFF	-	13	TRBV7-9	TRBJ1-1	-
TGCGCCAGCAGCTTGGTACAGGGCGACACTGAAGCTTTCTTT	CASSLVQGDTEAFF	-	14	TRBV5-1	TRBJ1-1	-
TGCAGCGTTGAGAGGAGCAACATGAACACTGAAGCTTTCTTT	CSVERSNMNTEAFF	-	14	TRBV29-1	TRBJ1-1	-
TGTGCCAGCTCACCACCGTTCCGTTGGGCGGGAGCGGTTCAGTACTTC	CASSPPFRWAGAVQYF	TRBD2	16	TRBV18	TRBJ2-4	-
TGCGCCAGCAGCTTGGGGGGGCCCTACGAGCAGTACTTC	CASSLGGPYEQYF	-	13	TRBV5-1	TRBJ2-7	once
TGTGCCAGCAGCGGGACGAGATTCTCCTACAATGAGCAGTTCTTC	CASSGTRFSYNEQFF	-	15	TRBV2	TRBJ2-1	-
TGTGCCAGCAGTTCCTTGACCGGGACAGCGGGTATAGACACCTTC	CASSSLTGTAGIDTF	TRBD1	15	TRBV6-5	TRBJ1-2	-
TGTGCCAGCAGCCAAGGGACTAGCGGGAATAATGAGCAGTTCTTC	CASSQGTSGNNEQFF	TRBD2	15	TRBV3-1/TRBV3-2	TRBJ2-1	-
TGTGCCAGCAGACTCCAAGAGACCCAGTACTTC	CASRLQETQYF	-	11	TRBV2	TRBJ2-5	-
TGTGCCAGCAGTGAAAACAGGGGGGCGACCAAAAACATTCAGTACTTC	CASSENRGATKNIQYF	TRBD1	16	TRBV6-1	TRBJ2-4	few
TGTGCCAGCAGTTACAGGCAGGGTGTTAATTCACCCCTCCACTTT	CASSYRQGVNSPLHF	-	15	TRBV6-5	TRBJ1-6	-
TGTGCCAGCAGCTATGGGGGCACCCAAGAGACCCAGTACTTC	CASSYGGTQETQYF	-	14	TRBV11-2	TRBJ2-5	few
TGTGCCAGCAGTTTAGGGGGGGCAGGCTCCTACAATGAGCAGTTCTTC	CASSLGGAGSYNEQFF	-	16	TRBV28	TRBJ2-1	-
TGTGCCAGCAGCTTCTCCGTGGGACTACTAGGCGACAATGAGCAGTTCTTC	CASSFSVGLLGDNEQFF	TRBD2	17	TRBV5-4	TRBJ2-1	few
TGTGCCAGCAGCTTGGTCGCGCGCTCCGGGGAAAAACTGTTTTTT	CASSLVARSGEKLFF	-	15	TRBV5-6	TRBJ1-4	few
TGTGCCAGCTCACCTGGACAGGGGTCTGGAAACACCATATATTTT	CASSPGQGSGNTIYF	TRBD1	15	TRBV18	TRBJ1-3	-
TGTGCCTGGAGTCCTTTGGGACAGAATGAAAAACTGTTTTTT	CAWSPLGQNEKLFF	TRBD1	14	TRBV30	TRBJ1-4	-
TGTGCCAGCAGCTTGGGGGCCCTCCCGAACAATGAGCAGTTCTTC	CASSLGALPNNEQFF	-	15	TRBV5-6	TRBJ2-1	once
TGTGCCAGCAGCCCCTCGGGGCCCTCCCGGGCTGGAGAGCAGTACTTC	CASSPSGPSRAGEQYF	-	16	TRBV28	TRBJ2-7	-
TGTGCCAGCAGCTCACAATCCGGGACAGGGTATCTATCCTATAATTCACCCCTCCACTTT	CASSSQSGTGYLSYNSPLHF	TRBD1	20	TRBV13	TRBJ1-6	-
TGCGCCAGCAGCTGGGCAACTACGAACACCGGGGAGCTGTTTTTT	CASSWATTNTGELFF	-	15	TRBV5-1	TRBJ2-2	-
TGTGCCAGCAGTTCCTTCAGGGGGCGCGGCACCGGGGAGCTGTTTTTT	CASSSFRGRGTGELFF	TRBD1	16	TRBV28	TRBJ2-2	once
TGCGCCAGCAGCCAAGATCTGGGGACAGGGGTCGGCTACACCTTC	CASSQDLGTGVGYTF	TRBD1	15	TRBV4-3	TRBJ1-2	-
TGTGCCAGCAGTCTGGGACAGGGGAACACTGAAGCTTTCTTT	CASSLGQGNTEAFF	TRBD1	14	TRBV27	TRBJ1-1	-
TGTGCCAGCAGTTATGGGGATAGCAATTCACCCCTCCACTTT	CASSYGDSNSPLHF	-	14	TRBV6-6	TRBJ1-6	-